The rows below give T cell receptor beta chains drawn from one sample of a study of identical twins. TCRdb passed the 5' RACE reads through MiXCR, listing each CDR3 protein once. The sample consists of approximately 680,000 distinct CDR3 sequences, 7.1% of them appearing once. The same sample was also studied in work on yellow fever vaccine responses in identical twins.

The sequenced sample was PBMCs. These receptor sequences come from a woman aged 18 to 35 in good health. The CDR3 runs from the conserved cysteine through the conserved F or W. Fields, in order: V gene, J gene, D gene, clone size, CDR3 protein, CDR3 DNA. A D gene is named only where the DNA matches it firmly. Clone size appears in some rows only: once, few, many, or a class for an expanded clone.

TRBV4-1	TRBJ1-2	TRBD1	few	CASKQGDGYGYTF	TGCGCCAGTAAACAGGGGGATGGCTATGGCTACACCTTC
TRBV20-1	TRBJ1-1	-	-	CSASLEEQGEAFF	TGCAGTGCTAGTCTTGAAGAACAGGGTGAAGCTTTCTTT
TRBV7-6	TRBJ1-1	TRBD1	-	CASSVPSFEGTGSYTEAFF	TGTGCCAGCAGCGTTCCCAGCTTCGAAGGGACAGGGTCGTACACTGAAGCTTTCTTT
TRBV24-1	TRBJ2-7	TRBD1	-	CATSESGTGGNEQYF	TGTGCCACCAGTGAGTCCGGGACAGGGGGCAACGAGCAGTACTTC
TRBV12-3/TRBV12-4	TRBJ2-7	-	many	CASSSSPGSYEQYF	TGTGCCAGCAGTTCTAGTCCCGGTTCCTACGAGCAGTACTTC
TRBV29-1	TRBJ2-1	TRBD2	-	CSVEGFLAGVQGEQFF	TGCAGCGTTGAGGGCTTCCTAGCGGGAGTGCAGGGTGAGCAGTTCTTC
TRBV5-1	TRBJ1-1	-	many	CASSTRDQPEAFF	TGCGCCAGCAGCACTAGAGATCAACCTGAAGCTTTCTTT
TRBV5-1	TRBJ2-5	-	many	CASSSTFQRKETQYF	TGCGCCAGCAGCTCGACGTTTCAAAGAAAAGAGACCCAGTACTTC
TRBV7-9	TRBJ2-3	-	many	CASIPIWLYTDTQYF	TGTGCCAGCATCCCCATCTGGCTGTACACAGATACGCAGTATTTT
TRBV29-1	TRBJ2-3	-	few	CSVDFVRGDTQYF	TGCAGCGTTGATTTTGTCAGGGGAGATACGCAGTATTTT
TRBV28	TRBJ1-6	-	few	CASSFRDADNSPLHF	TGTGCCAGCAGTTTTCGGGACGCTGATAATTCACCCCTCCACTTT
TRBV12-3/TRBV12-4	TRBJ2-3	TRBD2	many	CASRLLAGVSDTQYF	TGTGCCAGCAGGCTACTAGCGGGAGTATCAGATACGCAGTATTTT
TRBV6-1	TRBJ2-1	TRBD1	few	CASSVTGTGKGEQFF	TGTGCCAGCAGTGTTACCGGGACAGGGAAGGGTGAGCAGTTCTTC
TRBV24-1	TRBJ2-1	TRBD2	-	CATSVMTSGSRNEQFF	TGTGCCACCAGTGTCATGACTAGCGGGAGCCGCAATGAGCAGTTCTTC
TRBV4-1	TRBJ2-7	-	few	CASSQPGTSSYEQYF	TGCGCCAGCAGCCAACCCGGGACGAGCTCCTACGAGCAGTACTTC
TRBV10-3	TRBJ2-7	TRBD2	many	CAISVTGGESYEQYF	TGTGCCATCAGTGTTACGGGAGGGGAATCCTACGAGCAGTACTTC
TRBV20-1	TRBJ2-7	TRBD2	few	CSARDLLGLAGAYEQYF	TGCAGTGCTAGAGATCTACTGGGGCTAGCGGGAGCCTACGAGCAGTACTTC
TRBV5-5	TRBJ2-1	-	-	CASSLAGAYRGFF	TGTGCCAGCAGCTTGGCAGGGGCCTACCGAGGGTTCTTC
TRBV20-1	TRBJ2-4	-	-	CSAEGGGAKNIQYF	TGCAGTGCCGAGGGGGGAGGCGCCAAAAACATTCAGTACTTC
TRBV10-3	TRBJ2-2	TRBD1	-	CAISDVPQGAKTGELFF	TGTGCCATCAGTGACGTCCCCCAGGGGGCGAAGACCGGGGAGCTGTTTTTT
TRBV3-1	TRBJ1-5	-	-	CASSHSPKGFNQPQHF	TGTGCCAGCAGCCATTCGCCGAAGGGGTTTAATCAGCCCCAGCATTTT
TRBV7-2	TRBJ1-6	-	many	CASSLDLFQGGSPLHF	TGTGCCAGCAGCTTAGATTTGTTTCAGGGAGGCTCACCCCTCCACTTT
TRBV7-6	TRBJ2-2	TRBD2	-	CASSLPGLAGFTGELFF	TGTGCCAGCAGCCTACCAGGACTAGCGGGGTTTACCGGGGAGCTGTTTTTT
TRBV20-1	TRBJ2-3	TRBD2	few	CSAPRGGGTDTQYF	TGCAGTGCCCCCCGTGGGGGGGGCACAGATACGCAGTATTTT
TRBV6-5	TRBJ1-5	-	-	CASSYSERSNQPQHF	TGTGCCAGCAGTTACTCGGAGAGAAGCAATCAGCCCCAGCATTTT
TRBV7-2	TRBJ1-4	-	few	CASSRQIDEKLFF	TGTGCCAGCAGCCGCCAGATCGATGAAAAACTGTTTTTT
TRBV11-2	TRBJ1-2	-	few	CASSLQGKEGYTF	TGTGCCAGCAGCTTACAGGGAAAGGAGGGCTACACCTTC